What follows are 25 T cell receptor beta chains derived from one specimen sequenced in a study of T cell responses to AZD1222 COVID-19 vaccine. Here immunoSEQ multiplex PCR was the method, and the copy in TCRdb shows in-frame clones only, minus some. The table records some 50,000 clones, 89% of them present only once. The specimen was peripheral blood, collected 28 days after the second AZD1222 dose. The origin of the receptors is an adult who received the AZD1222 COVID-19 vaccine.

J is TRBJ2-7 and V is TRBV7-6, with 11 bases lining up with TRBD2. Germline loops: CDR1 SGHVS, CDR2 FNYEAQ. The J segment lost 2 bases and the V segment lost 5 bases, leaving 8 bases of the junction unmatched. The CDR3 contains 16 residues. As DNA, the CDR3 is TGTGCCAGCAGCAGATGGGGGACTAGCGGACCCTACGAGCAGTACTTC. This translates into CASSRWGTSGPYEQYF.

The CDR3 is CASSLSGQGSLGYTF. As DNA, the CDR3 is TGTGCCAGCAGTTTATCAGGACAGGGGAGTCTAGGCTACACCTTC. The gene calls are TRBV27 and TRBJ1-2; 9 positions agree with TRBD1. Trimming cost V 0 bases and J 8 bases; bases outside gene matches: 7. The CDR3 totals 15 residues. The germline V gene has CDR1 MNHEY and CDR2 SMNVEV (reference sequence).

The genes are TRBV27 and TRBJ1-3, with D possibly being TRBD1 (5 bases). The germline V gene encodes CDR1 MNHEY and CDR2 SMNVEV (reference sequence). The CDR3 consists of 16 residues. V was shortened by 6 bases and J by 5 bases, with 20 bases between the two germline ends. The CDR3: CASSSRLGGYRNTIYF. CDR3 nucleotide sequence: TGTGCCAGCAGCAGCCGGTTGGGGGGATATAGAAACACCATATATTTT.

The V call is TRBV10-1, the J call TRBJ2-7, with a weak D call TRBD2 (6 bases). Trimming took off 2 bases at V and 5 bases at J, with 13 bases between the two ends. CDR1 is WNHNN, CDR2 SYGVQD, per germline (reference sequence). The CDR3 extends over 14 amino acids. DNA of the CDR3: TGCGCCAGCAGTGAGGGTCGGGAGATGGACGAGCAGTACTTC. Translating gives CASSEGREMDEQYF.

The CDR3 nucleotides are TGTGCCAGCACTCAGGGTGGCTATGGCTACACCTTC. This codes for CASTQGGYGYTF. The V gene is TRBV6-6, the J gene TRBJ1-2, with D perhaps TRBD1 (5 bases). CDR1 and CDR2 from the germline V gene are MNHNY and SVGAGI (reference sequence). CDR3 length equals 12 residues. Trimming shortened V by 7 bases and J by 4 bases, and 10 bases separated the two germline ends.

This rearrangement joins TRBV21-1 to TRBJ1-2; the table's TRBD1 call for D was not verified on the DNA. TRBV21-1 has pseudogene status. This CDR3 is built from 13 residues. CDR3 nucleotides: TGTGCCAGCAGCCCCATGTCAGGGAATGGCTACACCTTC. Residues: CASSPMSGNGYTF.

The CDR3 loop reads CATMQGVGSTEAFF. The CDR3 coding sequence is TGTGCCACCATGCAGGGGGTCGGGAGCACTGAAGCTTTCTTT. This rearrangement joins TRBV19 to TRBJ1-1, with 7 bases fitting TRBD1. Germline V gene lookup returns CDR1 LNHDA and CDR2 SQIVND (reference sequence). Losses at the gene ends were 10 bases for V and 4 bases for J; bases not matched to a gene: 12. There are 14 residues in the CDR3.

This CDR3 is CASSDIARVGVGNTEAFF. CDR3 coding DNA: TGTGCCAGCAGTGACATTGCCAGGGTGGGAGTGGGGAACACTGAAGCTTTCTTT. The chain joins TRBV6-1 to TRBJ1-1; tentative D call: TRBD1 (5 bases). The CDR3 has 18 amino acids. Trimming took 3 bases from V and 1 from J, leaving 21 bases between them. Germline values: CDR1 MNHNS, CDR2 SASEGT.

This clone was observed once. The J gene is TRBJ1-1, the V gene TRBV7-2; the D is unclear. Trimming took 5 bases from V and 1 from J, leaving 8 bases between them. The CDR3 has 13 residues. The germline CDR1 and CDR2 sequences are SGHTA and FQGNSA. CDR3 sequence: CASSRQRNTEAFF. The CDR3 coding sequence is TGTGCCAGCAGCCGCCAGAGGAACACTGAAGCTTTCTTT.

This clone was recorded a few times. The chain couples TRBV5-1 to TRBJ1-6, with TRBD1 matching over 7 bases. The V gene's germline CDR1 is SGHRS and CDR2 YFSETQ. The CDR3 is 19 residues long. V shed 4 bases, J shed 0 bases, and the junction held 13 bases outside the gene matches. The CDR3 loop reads CASSAVGVAGGSYNSPLHF. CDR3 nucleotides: TGCGCCAGCAGCGCGGTGGGGGTCGCAGGGGGCTCCTATAATTCACCCCTCCACTTT.

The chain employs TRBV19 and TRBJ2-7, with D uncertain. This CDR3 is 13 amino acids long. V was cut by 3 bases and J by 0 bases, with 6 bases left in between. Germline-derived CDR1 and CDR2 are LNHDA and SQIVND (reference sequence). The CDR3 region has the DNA TGTGCCAGTAGTATTACGGGCTCCTACGAGCAGTACTTC. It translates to CASSITGSYEQYF. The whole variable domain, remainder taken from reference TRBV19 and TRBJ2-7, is DGGITQSPKYLFRKEGQNVTLSCEQNLNHDAMYWYRQDPGQGLRLIYYSQIVNDFQKGDIAEGYSVSREKKESFPLTVTSAQKNPTAFYLCASSITGSYEQYFGPGTRLTVT.

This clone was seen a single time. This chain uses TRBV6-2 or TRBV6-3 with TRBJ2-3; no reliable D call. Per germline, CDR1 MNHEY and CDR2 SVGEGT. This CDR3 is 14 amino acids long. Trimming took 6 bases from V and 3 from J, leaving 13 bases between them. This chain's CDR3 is CASSLPGQTDTQYF. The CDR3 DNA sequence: TGTGCCAGCAGCCTCCCGGGCCAGACAGATACGCAGTATTTT.

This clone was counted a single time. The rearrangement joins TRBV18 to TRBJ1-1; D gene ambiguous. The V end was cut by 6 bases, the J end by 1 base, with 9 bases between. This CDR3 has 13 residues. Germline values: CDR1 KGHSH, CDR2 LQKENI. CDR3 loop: CASSPHKNTEAFF. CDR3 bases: TGTGCCAGCTCTCCTCACAAGAACACTGAAGCTTTCTTT.

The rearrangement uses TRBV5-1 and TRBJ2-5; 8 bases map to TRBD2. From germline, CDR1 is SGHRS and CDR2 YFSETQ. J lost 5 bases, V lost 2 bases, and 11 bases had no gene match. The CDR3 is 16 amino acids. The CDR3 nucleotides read TGCGCCAGCAGCTTACCTAGCGGGTTGGGATCGGAGACCCAGTACTTC. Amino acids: CASSLPSGLGSETQYF. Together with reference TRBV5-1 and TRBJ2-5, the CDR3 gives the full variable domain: KAGVTQTPRYLIKTRGQQVTLSCSPISGHRSVSWYQQTPGQGLQFLFEYFSETQRNKGNFPGRFSGRQFSNSRSEMNVSTLELGDSALYLCASSLPSGLGSETQYFGPGTRLLVL.

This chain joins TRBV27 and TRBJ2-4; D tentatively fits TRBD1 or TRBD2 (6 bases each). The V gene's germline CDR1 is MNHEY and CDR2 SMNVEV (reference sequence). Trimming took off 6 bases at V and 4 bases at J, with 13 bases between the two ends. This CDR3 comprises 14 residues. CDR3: CASRRKGGKNIQYF. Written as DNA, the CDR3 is TGTGCCAGCAGACGTAAGGGGGGAAAAAACATTCAGTACTTC.

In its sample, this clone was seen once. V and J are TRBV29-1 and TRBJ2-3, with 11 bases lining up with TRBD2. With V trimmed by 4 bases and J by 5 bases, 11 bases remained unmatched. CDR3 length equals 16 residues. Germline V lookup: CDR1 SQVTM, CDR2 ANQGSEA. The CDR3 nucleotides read TGCAGCGTTGTAATGGTAGCGGGGGGGCGAGGAGATACGCAGTATTTT. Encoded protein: CSVVMVAGGRGDTQYF.

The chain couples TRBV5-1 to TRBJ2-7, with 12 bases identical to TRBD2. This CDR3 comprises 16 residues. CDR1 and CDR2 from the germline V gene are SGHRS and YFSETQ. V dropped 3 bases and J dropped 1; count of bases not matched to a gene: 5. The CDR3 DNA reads TGCGCCAGCAGCTCGCCCGGACTAGCGGGGTCCTACGAGCAGTACTTC. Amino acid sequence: CASSSPGLAGSYEQYF.

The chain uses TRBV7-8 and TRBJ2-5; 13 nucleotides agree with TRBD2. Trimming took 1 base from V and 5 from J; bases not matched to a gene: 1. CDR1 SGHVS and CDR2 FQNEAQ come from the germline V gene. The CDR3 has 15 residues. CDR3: CASSLELAGGETQYF. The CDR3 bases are TGTGCCAGCAGCTTAGAACTAGCGGGAGGGGAGACCCAGTACTTC.

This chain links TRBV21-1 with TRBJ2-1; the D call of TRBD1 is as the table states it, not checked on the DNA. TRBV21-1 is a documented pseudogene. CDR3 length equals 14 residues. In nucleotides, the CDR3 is TGTGCCAGCAAGACCGCGGGACAGGGGCATGAGCAGTTCTTC. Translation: CASKTAGQGHEQFF.

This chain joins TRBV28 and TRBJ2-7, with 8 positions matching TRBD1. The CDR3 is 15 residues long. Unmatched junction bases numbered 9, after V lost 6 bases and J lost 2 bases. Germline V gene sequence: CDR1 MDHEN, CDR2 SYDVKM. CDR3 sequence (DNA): TGTGCCAGCAGCCTTGCCCAGGGGGCGGCCTACGAGCAGTACTTC. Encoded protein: CASSLAQGAAYEQYF.

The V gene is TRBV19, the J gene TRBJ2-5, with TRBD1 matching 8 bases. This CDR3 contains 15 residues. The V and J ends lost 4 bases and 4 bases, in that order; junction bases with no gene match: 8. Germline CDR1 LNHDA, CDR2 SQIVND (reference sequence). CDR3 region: CASSRGQAGGETQYF. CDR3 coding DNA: TGTGCCAGTAGTAGGGGACAGGCGGGCGGAGAGACCCAGTACTTC.

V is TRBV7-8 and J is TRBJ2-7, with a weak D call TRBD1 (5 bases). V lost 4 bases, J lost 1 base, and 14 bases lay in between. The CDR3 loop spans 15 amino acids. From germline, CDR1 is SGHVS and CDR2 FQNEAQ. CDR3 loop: CASSSLPQGSYEQYF. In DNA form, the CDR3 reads TGTGCCAGCAGCTCTTTACCCCAGGGTTCCTACGAGCAGTACTTC.

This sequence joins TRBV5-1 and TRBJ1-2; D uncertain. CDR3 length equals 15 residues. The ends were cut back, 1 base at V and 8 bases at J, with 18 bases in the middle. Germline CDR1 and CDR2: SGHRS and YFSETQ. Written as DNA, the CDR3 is TGCGCCAGCAGCTTGTCAGGCCCCGGAAGAGTGGGCTACACCTTC. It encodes CASSLSGPGRVGYTF.

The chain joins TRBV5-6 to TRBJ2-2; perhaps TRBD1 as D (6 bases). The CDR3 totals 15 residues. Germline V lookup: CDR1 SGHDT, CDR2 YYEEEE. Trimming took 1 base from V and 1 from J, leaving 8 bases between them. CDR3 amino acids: CASSLTGRNTGELFF. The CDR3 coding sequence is TGTGCCAGCAGCTTGACAGGGCGGAACACCGGGGAGCTGTTTTTT. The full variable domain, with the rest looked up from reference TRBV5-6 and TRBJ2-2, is DAGVTQSPTHLIKTRGQQVTLRCSPKSGHDTVSWYQQALGQGPQFIFQYYEEEERQRGNFPDRFSGHQFPNYSSELNVNALLLGDSALYLCASSLTGRNTGELFFGEGSRLTVL.

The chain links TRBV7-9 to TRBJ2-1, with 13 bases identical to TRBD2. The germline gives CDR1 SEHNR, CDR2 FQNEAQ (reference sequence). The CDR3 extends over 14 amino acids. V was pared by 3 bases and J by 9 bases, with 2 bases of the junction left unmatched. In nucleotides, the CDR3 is TGTGCCAGCAGCTTCACTAGCGGGGGGGGTGAGCAGTTCTTC. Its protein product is CASSFTSGGGEQFF.